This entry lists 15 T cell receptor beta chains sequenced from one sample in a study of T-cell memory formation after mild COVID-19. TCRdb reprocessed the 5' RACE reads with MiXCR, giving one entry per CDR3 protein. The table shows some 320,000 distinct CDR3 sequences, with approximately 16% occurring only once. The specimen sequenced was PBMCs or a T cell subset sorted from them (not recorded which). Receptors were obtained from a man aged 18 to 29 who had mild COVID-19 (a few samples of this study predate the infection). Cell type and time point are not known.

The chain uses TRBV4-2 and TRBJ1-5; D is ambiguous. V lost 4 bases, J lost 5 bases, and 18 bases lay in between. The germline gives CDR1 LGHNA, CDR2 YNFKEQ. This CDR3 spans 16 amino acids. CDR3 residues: CASSPHRERGYQPQHF. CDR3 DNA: TGTGCCAGCAGCCCCCACCGTGAGAGAGGTTATCAGCCCCAGCATTTT.

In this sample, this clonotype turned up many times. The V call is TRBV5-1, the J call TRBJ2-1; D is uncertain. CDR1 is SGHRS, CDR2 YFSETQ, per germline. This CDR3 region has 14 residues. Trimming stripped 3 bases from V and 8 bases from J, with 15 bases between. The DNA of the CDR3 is TGCGCCAGCAGCTGGGTAGGATCGGAATATGAGCAGTTCTTC. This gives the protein CASSWVGSEYEQFF.

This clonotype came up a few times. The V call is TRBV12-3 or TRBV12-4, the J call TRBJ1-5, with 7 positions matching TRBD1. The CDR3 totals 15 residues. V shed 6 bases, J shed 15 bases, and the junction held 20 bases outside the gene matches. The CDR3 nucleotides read TGTGCCAGCAGCCTGAGGGGGACAGAGGGTGTAGATCGGCATTTT. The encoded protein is CASSLRGTEGVDRHF.

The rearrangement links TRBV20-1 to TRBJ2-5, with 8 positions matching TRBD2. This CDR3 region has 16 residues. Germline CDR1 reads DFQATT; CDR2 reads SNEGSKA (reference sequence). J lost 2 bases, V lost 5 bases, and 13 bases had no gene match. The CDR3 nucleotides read TGCAGTGCTCCAGGATGGGGCGGGGGGTTTCAAGAGACCCAGTACTTC. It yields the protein CSAPGWGGGFQETQYF.

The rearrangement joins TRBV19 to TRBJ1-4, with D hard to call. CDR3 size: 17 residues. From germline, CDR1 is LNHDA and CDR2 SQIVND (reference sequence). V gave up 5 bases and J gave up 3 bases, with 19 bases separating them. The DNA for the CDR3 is TGTGCCAGTAGTCCCGACTACCACAGCAGCGCTAATGAAAAACTGTTTTTT. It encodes CASSPDYHSSANEKLFF.

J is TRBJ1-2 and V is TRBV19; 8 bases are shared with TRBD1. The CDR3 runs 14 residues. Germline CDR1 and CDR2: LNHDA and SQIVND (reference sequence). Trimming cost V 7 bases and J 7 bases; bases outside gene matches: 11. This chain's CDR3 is CASTPTGVLSGYTF. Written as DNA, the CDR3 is TGTGCCAGTACGCCGACAGGGGTTCTCTCTGGCTACACCTTC.

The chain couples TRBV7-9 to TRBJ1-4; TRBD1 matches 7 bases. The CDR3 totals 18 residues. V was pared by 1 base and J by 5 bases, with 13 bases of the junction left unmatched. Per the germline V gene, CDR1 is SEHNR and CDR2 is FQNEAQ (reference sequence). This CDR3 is CASSLELDTGAWNEKLFF. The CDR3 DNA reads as TGTGCCAGCAGCTTAGAGTTGGACACAGGGGCATGGAATGAAAAACTGTTTTTT.

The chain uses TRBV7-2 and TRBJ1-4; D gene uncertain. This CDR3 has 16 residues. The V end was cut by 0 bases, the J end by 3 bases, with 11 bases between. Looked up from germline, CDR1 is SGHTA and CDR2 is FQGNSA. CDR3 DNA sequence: TGTGCCAGCAGCTTAGCCGGATACTCTGCTAATGAAAAACTGTTTTTT. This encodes CASSLAGYSANEKLFF.

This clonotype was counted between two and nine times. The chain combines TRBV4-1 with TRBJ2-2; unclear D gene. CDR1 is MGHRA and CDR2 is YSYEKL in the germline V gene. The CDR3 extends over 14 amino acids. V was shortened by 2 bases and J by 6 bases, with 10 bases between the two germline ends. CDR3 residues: CASSQFMGPGELFF. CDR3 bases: TGCGCCAGCAGCCAATTCATGGGTCCCGGGGAGCTGTTTTTT.

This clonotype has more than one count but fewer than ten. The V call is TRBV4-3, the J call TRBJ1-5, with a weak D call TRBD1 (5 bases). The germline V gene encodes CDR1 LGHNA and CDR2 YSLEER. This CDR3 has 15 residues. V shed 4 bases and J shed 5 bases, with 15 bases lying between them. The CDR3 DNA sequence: TGCGCCAGCAGCCTCTCTCTGGGACCTTATCAGCCCCAGCATTTT. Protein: CASSLSLGPYQPQHF.

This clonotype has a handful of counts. The chain's CDR3 is CASSGQRGETQYF. For the CDR3, the DNA is TGTGCCAGCAGCGGACAGAGAGGGGAGACCCAGTACTTC. This chain connects TRBV5-4 to TRBJ2-5, with a weak D call TRBD1 (6 bases). Germline V gene data show CDR1 as SGHNT and CDR2 as YYREEE (reference sequence). V was clipped by 4 bases and J by 5 bases, with 12 bases between them. This CDR3 region has 13 residues.

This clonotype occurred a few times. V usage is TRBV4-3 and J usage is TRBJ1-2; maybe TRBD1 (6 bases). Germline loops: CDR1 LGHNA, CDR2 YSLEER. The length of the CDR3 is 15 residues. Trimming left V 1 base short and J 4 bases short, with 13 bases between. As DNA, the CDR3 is TGCGCCAGCAGCCAAGTAGCCAGGGGATTCTATGGCTACACCTTC. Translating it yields CASSQVARGFYGYTF.

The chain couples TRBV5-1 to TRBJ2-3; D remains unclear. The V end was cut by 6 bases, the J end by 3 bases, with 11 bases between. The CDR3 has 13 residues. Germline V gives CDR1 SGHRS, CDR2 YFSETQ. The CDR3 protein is CASIRENTDTQYF. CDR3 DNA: TGCGCCAGCATCCGAGAGAATACAGATACGCAGTATTTT.

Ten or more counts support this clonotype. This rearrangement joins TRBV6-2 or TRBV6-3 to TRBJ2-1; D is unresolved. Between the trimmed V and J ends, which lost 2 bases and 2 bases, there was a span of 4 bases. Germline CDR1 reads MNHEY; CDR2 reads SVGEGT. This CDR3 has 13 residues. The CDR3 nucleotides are TGTGCCAGCAGTTACCGGGCCTACAATGAGCAGTTCTTC. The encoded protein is CASSYRAYNEQFF.

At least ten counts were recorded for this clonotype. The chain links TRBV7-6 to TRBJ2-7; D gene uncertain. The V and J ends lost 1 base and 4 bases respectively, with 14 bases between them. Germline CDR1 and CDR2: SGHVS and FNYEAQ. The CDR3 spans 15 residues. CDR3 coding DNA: TGTGCCAGCAGCTTAGGTAGTGGTGGTCTGTACGAGCAGTACTTC. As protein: CASSLGSGGLYEQYF.